This T cell receptor (beta chain) comes out of a study of T-cell memory formation after mild COVID-19. This clonotype was detected a few times. What it binds is unknown. TCRdb fed the 5' RACE reads into MiXCR, producing one record per CDR3 protein. The sample has 550,000 to 600,000 distinct CDR3 sequences; less than 25% are singletons. Study outcomes and limitations: CD4+ clones that contracted lay mainly in CM and EM; CD8+ ones lay in EMRA.

The material sequenced was PBMCs or a T cell subset sorted from them (not recorded which). The clonotype originates from an adult woman who had mild COVID-19 (a few samples of this study predate the infection). Cell type and time point are not known.

This CDR3 is CATSDTRGQGTEAFF. The CDR3 bases are TGTGCCACCAGTGATACCAGGGGGCAGGGCACTGAAGCTTTCTTT. The V and J genes are TRBV24-1 and TRBJ1-1, with 8 bases matching TRBD1. This CDR3 contains 15 residues. Trimming removed 3 bases from V and 4 bases from J; junction bases left unmatched: 6. Germline CDR1 KGHDR, CDR2 SFDVKD.